The clone carrying this T cell receptor (beta chain) was detected only a few times. Antigen unknown. The CDR3 has 17 residues. The ends were cut back, 1 base at V and 5 bases at J, with 20 bases in the middle. Germline V gives CDR1 SGHAT, CDR2 FQNNGV. These data come from a study of cytomegalovirus exposure and HLA in healthy donors. In the study overall: The study placed around 80% of its approximately 400 genotyped donors in the Caucasian-associated ancestry cluster.

Healthy bone marrow donors formed the donor group. The PCR was carried out with 60 Vbeta primers and 13 Jbeta primers. Sequencing was performed with immunoSEQ multiplex PCR; in TCRdb, only in-frame clones are kept and a portion is missing. The repertoire holds 75,000 to 100,000 clones, with about 70% as singletons. Regarding the study as a whole: Reported results showed that the classifier diagnosed cytomegalovirus status with high specificity and sensitivity.

The chain has TRBV11-2 and TRBJ1-1, with D possibly being TRBD1 (6 bases). The origin of this receptor is a female donor in good health and CMV-seropositive. What was sequenced was PBMCs. CDR3 in DNA: TGTGCCAGCAGCTTAGCGGGGCGGGCCAGGGGTCAAACTGAAGCTTTCTTT. It specifies CASSLAGRARGQTEAFF.